One sample yielded the 14 T cell receptor beta chains listed below, sequenced in a study of T cells in localized non-small cell lung cancer. Here immunoSEQ multiplex PCR was the method, and the copy in TCRdb shows in-frame clones only, minus some. The profile covers about 20,000 clones, with over 75% appearing a single time and more than 7.5% taken by the ten largest. The sample here was peripheral blood, taken before any cancer treatment. These receptors were collected from a man between 35 and 75 years old with stage I lung adenocarcinoma.

The V gene is TRBV5-4, the J gene TRBJ2-7; TRBD2 aligns across 7 bases. The V gene end was trimmed by 3 bases and the J gene end by 12 bases; junction bases not matched to a gene: 15. Germline CDR1 SGHNT, CDR2 YYREEE (reference sequence). The CDR3 extends over 14 amino acids. CDR3 protein: CASSSGTTPLRWYF. CDR3 coding DNA: TGTGCCAGCAGCTCCGGGACTACCCCTTTAAGGTGGTACTTC.

The chain combines TRBV5-1 with TRBJ2-1, with 7 nucleotides matching TRBD2. Per germline, CDR1 SGHRS and CDR2 YFSETQ. The J segment lost 6 bases and the V segment lost 4 bases, leaving 4 bases of the junction unmatched. The CDR3 contains 13 residues. The CDR3 reads CASSRLAANEQFF. In DNA form, the CDR3 reads TGCGCCAGCAGCAGGCTAGCGGCCAATGAGCAGTTCTTC.

The chain carries TRBV2 and TRBJ2-6; either TRBD1 or TRBD2 may supply D (6 bases each). Trimming cost V 6 bases and J 2 bases, with 17 bases left between them. This CDR3 has 17 residues. Germline V lookup: CDR1 SNHLY, CDR2 FYNNEI. The CDR3 protein is CASRARGGPAGANVLTF. For the CDR3, the DNA is TGTGCCAGCAGAGCTAGAGGGGGGCCAGCTGGGGCCAACGTCCTGACTTTC.

V and J are TRBV6-1 and TRBJ1-1, with D unclear. V shed 2 bases and J shed 4 bases, with 8 bases lying between them. There are 13 residues in the CDR3. CDR1 MNHNS and CDR2 SASEGT come from the germline V gene. This chain's CDR3 is CASSEWDATEAFF. CDR3 DNA sequence: TGTGCCAGCAGTGAATGGGATGCCACTGAAGCTTTCTTT.

The chain links TRBV10-3 to TRBJ1-1; no reliable D call. Germline V gives CDR1 ENHRY, CDR2 SYGVKD. CDR3 length: 15 amino acids. V was clipped by 3 bases and J by 5 bases, with 16 bases between them. The CDR3 DNA follows: TGTGCCATCAGTGACGGGAAGGCTACGAGTACTGAAGCTTTCTTT. Amino acid sequence: CAISDGKATSTEAFF.

The rearrangement joins TRBV29-1 to TRBJ2-5; D unresolved. This CDR3 comprises 15 residues. Germline values: CDR1 SQVTM, CDR2 ANQGSEA. Trimming left V 4 bases short and J 4 bases short, with 19 bases between. CDR3 loop: CSVVGSVTFGETQYF. The CDR3 nucleotides are TGCAGCGTTGTAGGATCCGTCACATTTGGAGAGACCCAGTACTTC.

This clone was detected only once. V is TRBV28 and J is TRBJ1-2; D gene unclear. V was pared by 9 bases and J by 2 bases, with 7 bases between. Germline V lookup: CDR1 MDHEN, CDR2 SYDVKM. The CDR3 runs 11 residues. CDR3 bases: TGTGCCAGTGCCGTAAACTATGGCTACACCTTC. The encoded protein is CASAVNYGYTF.

This rearrangement joins TRBV27 to TRBJ2-1, with TRBD1 identical over 10 bases. V shed 1 base and J 2 bases; nucleotides not matched to a gene: 2. The CDR3 consists of 16 residues. The germline gives CDR1 MNHEY, CDR2 SMNVEV (reference sequence). CDR3: CASSLFGTGAYNEQFF. CDR3 coding DNA: TGTGCCAGCAGTTTATTCGGGACAGGGGCCTACAATGAGCAGTTCTTC.

The V gene is TRBV11-2, the J gene TRBJ2-2, with D unresolved. Germline CDR1 SGHAT, CDR2 FQNNGV. The CDR3 loop spans 13 amino acids. V lost 2 bases, J lost 1 base, and 2 bases lay in between. For the CDR3, the DNA is TGTGCCAGCAGCTTACAGAACACCGGGGAGCTGTTTTTT. It encodes CASSLQNTGELFF.

The chain employs TRBV30 and TRBJ2-7; the match to TRBD2 covers 14 bases. Germline-derived CDR1 and CDR2 are GTSNPN and SVGIG (reference sequence). V trimming: 5 bases; J trimming: 3 bases; junction bases outside the gene matches: 0. There are 13 residues in the CDR3. This CDR3 reads CAWGLAGGYEQYF. The CDR3 region has the DNA TGTGCCTGGGGACTAGCGGGGGGCTACGAGCAGTACTTC.

This clone was detected only once. CDR3: CASGAHQGARQPQHF. CDR3 coding DNA: TGTGCCAGCGGGGCGCATCAGGGGGCGCGGCAGCCCCAGCATTTT. The chain carries TRBV2 and TRBJ1-5, with TRBD1 identical over 8 bases. The CDR3 covers 15 residues. CDR1 and CDR2 (germline): SNHLY, FYNNEI. V dropped 8 bases and J dropped 7; count of bases not matched to a gene: 13. The whole variable domain, filled in from reference TRBV2 and TRBJ1-5, reads EPEVTQTPSHQVTQMGQEVILRCVPISNHLYFYWYRQILGQKVEFLVSFYNNEISEKSEIFDDQFSVERPDGSNFTLKIRSTKLEDSAMYFCASGAHQGARQPQHFGDGTRLSIL.

V usage is TRBV6-5 and J usage is TRBJ2-3; TRBD1 matches 7 bases. The trim removed 4 bases at V and 4 bases at J, leaving 2 bases unmatched. This CDR3 contains 13 residues. CDR1 is MNHEY, CDR2 SVGAGI, per germline. CDR3 in amino acids: CASSWDSADTQYF. The CDR3 region has the DNA TGTGCCAGCAGTTGGGACAGCGCAGATACGCAGTATTTT.

This clone occurred once. The chain is built from TRBV2 and TRBJ1-2; 8 nucleotides match TRBD1. This CDR3 has 14 residues. The germline CDR1 and CDR2 sequences are SNHLY and FYNNEI. V gave up 7 bases and J gave up 7 bases; unmatched junction bases: 11. The CDR3 region has the DNA TGTGCCAGCACCGGGGACAGGACAATGGGTGGCTACACCTTC. Its translation is CASTGDRTMGGYTF.

V and J are TRBV29-1 and TRBJ2-3, with 10 bases matching TRBD2. The CDR3 length is 14 residues. With V trimmed by 7 bases and J by 1 base, 5 bases remained unmatched. Germline-derived CDR1 and CDR2 are SQVTM and ANQGSEA. The DNA for the CDR3 is TGCAGCGGTTACGGGACTAGCGGCACAGATACGCAGTATTTT. This encodes CSGYGTSGTDTQYF.